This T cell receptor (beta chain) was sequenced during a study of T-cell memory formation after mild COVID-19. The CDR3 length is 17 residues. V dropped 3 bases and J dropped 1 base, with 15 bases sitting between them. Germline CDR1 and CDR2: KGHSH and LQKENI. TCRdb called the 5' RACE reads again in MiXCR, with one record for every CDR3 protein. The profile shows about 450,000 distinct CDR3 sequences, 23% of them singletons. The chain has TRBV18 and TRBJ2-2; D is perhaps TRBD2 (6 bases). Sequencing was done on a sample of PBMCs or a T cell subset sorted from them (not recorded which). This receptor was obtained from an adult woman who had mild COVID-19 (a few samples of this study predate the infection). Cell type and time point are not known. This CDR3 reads CASSPAVGRENTGELFF. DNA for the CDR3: TGTGCCAGCTCACCGGCCGTAGGGCGGGAGAACACCGGGGAGCTGTTTTTT.